A selection of T cell receptor beta chains follows, all from one sample in a study of blood T cells in healthy people across ages. TCRdb independently ran MiXCR on the 5' RACE reads; one entry per CDR3 protein. The sample records about 730,000 distinct CDR3 sequences, roughly 47% being singletons. Sample: blood. These receptors were taken from a woman aged 60 to 75 in good health. Both conserved end residues are part of each CDR3. Each record gives: V gene, J gene, clone size, D gene, CDR3 length, CDR3 DNA, CDR3 protein. A D gene is named only where the DNA matches it firmly. Clone size is stated in some rows and not others, as once, few, many or a class when expanded.

>TRBV29-1|TRBJ1-5|.|TRBD1|15
TGCAGCGTAGCGACAGGGAATGGAATGACACAGCCCCAGCATTTT
CSVATGNGMTQPQHF
>TRBV7-8|TRBJ2-1|.|.|15
TGTGCCAGCAGCTTAGCGGAGTTAGGTAACAATGAGCAGTTCTTC
CASSLAELGNNEQFF
>TRBV29-1|TRBJ2-1|few|.|14
TGCAGCGTCACCCGACCGGGCGGCAACAATGAGCAGTTCTTC
CSVTRPGGNNEQFF
>TRBV10-2|TRBJ1-1|few|.|12
TGCGCCAGCAGAAGTAGGGGGACTGAAGCTTTCTTT
CASRSRGTEAFF
>TRBV20-1|TRBJ2-5|.|TRBD2|18
TGCAGTGCTCGTATCGGACTAGCGGGAGGCACACGTGACTACGAGCGGTACTTC
CSARIGLAGGTRDYERYF
>TRBV20-1|TRBJ2-1|once|.|14
TGCAGTGCTAGTAAAGGGCGAGGGATATATGAGCAGTTCTTC
CSASKGRGIYEQFF
>TRBV15|TRBJ2-1|few|.|12
TGTGCCACCAGCTCCAACAATGAGCGGCAGTTCTTC
CATSSNNERQFF
>TRBV7-9|TRBJ1-1|few|.|16
TGTGCCAGCAGCTCCGGGCTGAGGGTTATGAACACTGAAGCTTTCTTT
CASSSGLRVMNTEAFF
>TRBV19|TRBJ2-3|.|.|11
TGTGCCAGTAGTATCCTAGATACGCAGTATTTT
CASSILDTQYF
>TRBV2|TRBJ1-1|.|.|12
TGTGCCAGCAGGGAAGACACGGCTGAAGCTTTCTTT
CASREDTAEAFF
>TRBV7-2|TRBJ2-5|.|TRBD2|15
TGTGCCAGCAGCACGAGTCTAGCGGGGGGGGCGGAGCAGTACTTC
CASSTSLAGGAEQYF
>TRBV7-8|TRBJ1-1|.|.|13
TGTGCCAGCAGCACCACAGGTTACACTGAAGCTTTCTTT
CASSTTGYTEAFF
>TRBV11-1|TRBJ2-7|.|.|14
TGTGCCAGCAGCTTAGGGGCGGGGAGGTACGAGCAGTACTTC
CASSLGAGRYEQYF
>TRBV5-1|TRBJ2-5|.|TRBD2|16
TGCGCCAGCAGCTTCGGGGGCGGGGGGCGCCAAGAGACCCAGTACTTC
CASSFGGGGRQETQYF
>TRBV4-1|TRBJ1-2|.|.|13
TGCGCCAGCACCCCTGGGGGGGTATATGGCTACACCTTC
CASTPGGVYGYTF
>TRBV9|TRBJ2-3|.|TRBD1|17
TGTGCCAGCAGCGTAGCGGGGGGACAGGGGGGGGGAGATACGCAGTATTTT
CASSVAGGQGGGDTQYF
>TRBV7-2|TRBJ1-2|.|.|17
TGTGCCAGCAGCTTAGGTGGCCAGGCAGGGGCCAACTATGGCTACACCTTC
CASSLGGQAGANYGYTF
>TRBV29-1|TRBJ2-7|.|TRBD1|15
TGCAGCGTCGGTACCGGGACAGGGGGCAACTACGAGCAGTACTTC
CSVGTGTGGNYEQYF
>TRBV20-1|TRBJ2-7|many|TRBD1|13
TGCAGTGCTAGCACAGGGGGCTCCTACGAGCAGTACTTC
CSASTGGSYEQYF
>TRBV20-1|TRBJ1-2|.|.|13
TGCAGTGCTCCTACACCGGATGGCTATGGCTACACCTTC
CSAPTPDGYGYTF
>TRBV20-1|TRBJ2-5|.|TRBD2|14
TGCAGTGCTAGTGATCTAGCGGGGAAGGAGACCCAGTACTTC
CSASDLAGKETQYF
>TRBV11-2|TRBJ2-1|.|.|14
TGTGCCAGCAGCTTAGGTGCCCGGTACAATGAGCAGTTCTTC
CASSLGARYNEQFF
>TRBV29-1|TRBJ2-1|once|TRBD1|13
TGCAGCGTTGAGCGGGACAGGGCCAATGAGCAGTTCTTC
CSVERDRANEQFF
>TRBV7-3|TRBJ2-7|.|.|14
TGTGCCAGCAGCCCAGGGACCCGGCCCAATGAGCAGTACTTC
CASSPGTRPNEQYF
>TRBV9|TRBJ2-1|.|TRBD2|18
TGTGCCAGCAGCGTATCACCCGGGGGCGGGGGGAACGACGATGAGCAGTTCTTC
CASSVSPGGGGNDDEQFF
>TRBV6-2/TRBV6-3|TRBJ2-7|many|.|16
TGTGCCAGCAGTTACGACTACGCGACAGGAGCCTACGAGCAGTACTTC
CASSYDYATGAYEQYF
>TRBV11-1|TRBJ1-4|.|.|14
TGTGCCAGCAGCTCCTCCCTTGGGACTGAAAAACTGTTTTTT
CASSSSLGTEKLFF
>TRBV4-3|TRBJ2-5|.|TRBD2|13
TGCGCCAGCGGAGCGGGAGTCCTTAATGAGCAGTACTTC
CASGAGVLNEQYF
>TRBV10-3|TRBJ2-1|many|TRBD1|15
TGTGCCATCAGTGAGGGGACAGGGTCCTACAATGAGCAGTTCTTC
CAISEGTGSYNEQFF
>TRBV29-1|TRBJ2-2|once|.|11
TGCAGCGCAAGCTACGGCGGGGAGCTGTTTTTT
CSASYGGELFF
>TRBV7-6|TRBJ1-1|.|TRBD1|15
TGTGCCAGCAGCTTAGGATGGACAGGGGGTACTGAAGCTTTCTTT
CASSLGWTGGTEAFF
>TRBV6-2/TRBV6-3|TRBJ2-7|.|.|18
TGTGCCAGCAGTTCTCAGTGGGGGAGGACACTAAACTCCTACGAGCAGTACTTC
CASSSQWGRTLNSYEQYF
>TRBV11-2|TRBJ2-7|many|.|13
TGTGCCAGCAGCCCTTGGACAGCCTACGAGCAGTACTTC
CASSPWTAYEQYF
>TRBV13|TRBJ1-2|few|TRBD1|12
TGTGCCAGCACCAGGGGGGCGGGTGGCTACACCTTC
CASTRGAGGYTF
>TRBV20-1|TRBJ2-3|.|TRBD2|13
TGCAGTGGACGTGCTAGCGGAACAGATACGCAGTATTTT
CSGRASGTDTQYF
>TRBV29-1|TRBJ2-3|.|TRBD2|14
TGCAGCGTTGGAGGGAGGGCGGTACGCAATGAGCAGTACTTT
CSVGGRAVRNEQYF
>TRBV4-2|TRBJ1-1|.|.|17
TGTGCCAGCAGCCAAGTCGCCGGGATGGTGTTGAACACTGAAGCTTTCTTT
CASSQVAGMVLNTEAFF
>TRBV20-1|TRBJ2-2|.|.|12
TGCAGTGCCCCGGAGTACACCGGGGAGCTGTTTTTT
CSAPEYTGELFF
>TRBV5-1|TRBJ2-3|many|TRBD1|15
TGCGCCAGCAGCGTCCGGGACAGGCCCACAGATACGCAGTATTTT
CASSVRDRPTDTQYF
>TRBV5-1|TRBJ1-1|.|.|15
TGCGCCAGCAGCTTGGGGGGCACTGGCCCTTATGAAGCTTTCTTT
CASSLGGTGPYEAFF
>TRBV12-3/TRBV12-4|TRBJ2-5|few|.|13
TGTGCCAGCAGTCCTAGGGGTTCTACTGCCCAGTACTTC
CASSPRGSTAQYF
>TRBV5-1|TRBJ1-2|few|.|13
TGCGCCAGCAGCTTGGAACAGGAGAATGGCTACACCTTC
CASSLEQENGYTF
>TRBV4-3|TRBJ2-6|.|.|22
TGCGCCAGCAGCCAAGAGGGCGCCCAGTGGGGTCGGCTTTTCTCTGGGGCCAACGTCCTGACTTTC
CASSQEGAQWGRLFSGANVLTF
>TRBV3-1|TRBJ2-7|.|TRBD2|17
TGTGCTAGCAGCCAAGATGTATCTAGCGGAACGTCCTACGAGCAGTACTTC
CASSQDVSSGTSYEQYF
>TRBV12-3/TRBV12-4|TRBJ1-2|.|.|14
TGTGCCAGCAGTTTACGAACGGCATCTTATGGCTACACCTTC
CASSLRTASYGYTF
>TRBV14|TRBJ2-3|.|.|13
TGTGCCAGCAGCCAAGAGCAGGCCGATGCGCAGTATTTT
CASSQEQADAQYF
>TRBV20-1|TRBJ2-2|.|TRBD1|16
TGCAGTGCTAGAGAGGGCAGACAGGGGGCTAAAGGGGAGCTGTTTTTT
CSAREGRQGAKGELFF
>TRBV7-2|TRBJ2-5|.|.|16
TGTGCCAGCAGCTTAGCGACTCTTAGGACCGGGGAGACCCAGTACTTC
CASSLATLRTGETQYF
>TRBV5-1|TRBJ1-5|.|.|15
TGCGCCAGCAGCTTGTCAGGGGAAGGCAATCAGCCCCAGCATTTT
CASSLSGEGNQPQHF
>TRBV10-3|TRBJ1-2|.|TRBD1|13
TGTGCCATCGAGGACAGGGGTGAGGATGGCTACACCTTC
CAIEDRGEDGYTF